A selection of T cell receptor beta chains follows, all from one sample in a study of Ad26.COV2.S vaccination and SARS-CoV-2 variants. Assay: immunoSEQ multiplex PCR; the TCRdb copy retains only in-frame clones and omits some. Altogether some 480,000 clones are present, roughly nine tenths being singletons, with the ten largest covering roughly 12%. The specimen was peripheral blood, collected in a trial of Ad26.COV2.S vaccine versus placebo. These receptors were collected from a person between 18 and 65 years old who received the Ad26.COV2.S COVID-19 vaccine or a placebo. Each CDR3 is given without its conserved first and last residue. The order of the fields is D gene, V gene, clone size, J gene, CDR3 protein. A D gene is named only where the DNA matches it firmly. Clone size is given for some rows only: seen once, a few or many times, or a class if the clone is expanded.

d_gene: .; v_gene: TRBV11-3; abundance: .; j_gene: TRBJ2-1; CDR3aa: ASSFESSEQF
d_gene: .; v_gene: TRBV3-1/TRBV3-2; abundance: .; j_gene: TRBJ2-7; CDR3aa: ASSPDPPNYEQY
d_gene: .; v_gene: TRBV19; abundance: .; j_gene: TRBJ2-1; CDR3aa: ASSILVTGPSYNEQF
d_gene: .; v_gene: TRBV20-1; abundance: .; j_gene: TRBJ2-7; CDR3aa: SASTLRDYEQY
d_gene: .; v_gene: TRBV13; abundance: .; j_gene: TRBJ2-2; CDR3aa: ASSLQPGELF
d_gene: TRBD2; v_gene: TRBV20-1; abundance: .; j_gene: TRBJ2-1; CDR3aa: SASPRTSGSYNEQF
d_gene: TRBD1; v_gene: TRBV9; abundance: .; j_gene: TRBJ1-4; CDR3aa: ASSVSPGQGDEKLF
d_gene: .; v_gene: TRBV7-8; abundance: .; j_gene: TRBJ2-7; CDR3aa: ASSLFKGIPYEQY
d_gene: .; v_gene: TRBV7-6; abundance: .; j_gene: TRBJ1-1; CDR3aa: ASSLSTFLGGGNTEAF
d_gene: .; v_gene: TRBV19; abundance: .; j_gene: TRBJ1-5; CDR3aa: AARGGVGNQPQH
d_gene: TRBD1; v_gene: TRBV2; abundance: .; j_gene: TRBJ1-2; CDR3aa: ASEGTAYGYT
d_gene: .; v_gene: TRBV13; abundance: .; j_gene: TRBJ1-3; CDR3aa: ASSFAGLLSGNTIY
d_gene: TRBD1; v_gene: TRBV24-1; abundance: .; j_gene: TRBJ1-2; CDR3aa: ATSDLGTAYGYT
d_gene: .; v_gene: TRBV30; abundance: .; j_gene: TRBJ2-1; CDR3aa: AWSAETMGFNEQF
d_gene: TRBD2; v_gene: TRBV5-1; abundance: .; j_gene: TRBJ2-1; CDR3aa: ASSPGLRSSSGRNNEQF
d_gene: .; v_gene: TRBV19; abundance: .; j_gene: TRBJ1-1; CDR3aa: ASRPRQPLNTEAF
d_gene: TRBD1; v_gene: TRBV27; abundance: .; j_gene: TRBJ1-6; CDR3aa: ASSVDRASGSPLH
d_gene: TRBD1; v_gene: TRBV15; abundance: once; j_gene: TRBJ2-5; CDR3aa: ATSAGQGHMETQY
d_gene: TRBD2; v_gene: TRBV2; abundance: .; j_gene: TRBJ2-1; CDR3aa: ASSESGTQYNEQF
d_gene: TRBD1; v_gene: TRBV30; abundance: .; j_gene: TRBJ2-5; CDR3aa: AWSRRTGGGGETQY
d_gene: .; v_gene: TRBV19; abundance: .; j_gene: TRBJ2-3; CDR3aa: ASSAREVTSTDTQY
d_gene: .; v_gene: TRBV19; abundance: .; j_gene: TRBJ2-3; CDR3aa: ASSIDGGSGDTQY
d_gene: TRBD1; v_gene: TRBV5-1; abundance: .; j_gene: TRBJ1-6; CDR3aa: ASSPDPAGTGFNSPLH
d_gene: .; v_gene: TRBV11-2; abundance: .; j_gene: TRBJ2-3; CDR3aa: ASSLRSDTQY
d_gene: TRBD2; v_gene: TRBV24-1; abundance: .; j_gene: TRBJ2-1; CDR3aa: ATSEGLAGGFEQF
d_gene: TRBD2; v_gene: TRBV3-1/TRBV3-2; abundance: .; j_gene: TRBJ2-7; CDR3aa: ASSQDQASGSEGSYEQY
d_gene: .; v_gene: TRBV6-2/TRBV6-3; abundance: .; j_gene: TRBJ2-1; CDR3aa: ASSAGRANEQF